This T cell receptor beta chain was sequenced for a study of PD-1 blockade in mismatch repair-deficient tumors (dated by TCRdb to 2016 to 2017). Study-wide context: Between September 2013 and late 2016, the trial enrolled 65 to 95 consecutive patients with approximately 12 types of mismatch repair-deficient cancer, all of whom had received prior treatment and were progressing. Tumor-associated T cell clones in the peripheral blood of patients responding to PD-1 blockade were tracked using deep sequencing of TCR CDR3 regions. The full study reports these points: Rapid expansion after pembrolizumab followed by contraction, generally before radiologic responses, was shown by tumor-resident clones, which were often undetectable in blood before treatment.

The library was produced with the immunoSEQ multiplex PCR assay. Imported from immuneACCESS, the table was reduced by TCRdb to in-frame sequences with V and J called. These copies leave out some clones; in studies compared against another copy, an unresolved V gene accounts for under half, and the cause of the remainder is not known. The sample data list tens of thousands of clones, and roughly 80% of these were observed just once. Roughly 6% of the sample comes from the top ten. Mismatch repair deficiency was established in every enrolled patient by polymerase chain reaction or immunohistochemistry. TCR sequencing was carried out for three patients who responded to pembrolizumab therapy. Pembrolizumab PD-1 blockade was prospectively tested in advanced mismatch repair-deficient cancers, regardless of tissue of origin, in the phase II trial. Serial peripheral blood T cell samples were collected before and at multiple times after starting PD-1 blockade. Blood sampling times were reported as weeks after the first pembrolizumab dose.

A word on this clone: Its antigen is currently not known. Base qualities are not at hand, and no much larger clone is one base apart.

The CDR3, cysteine through phenylalanine, is 14 amino acids long. Only the CDR3 region is kept as DNA, spanning 42 bases read in frame from base 1. In the germline V gene, CDR1 corresponds to SGHRS and CDR2 to YFSETQ. V and J lose 4 bases and 4 bases, and a span of 15 bases separates them. This sequence uses TRBV5-1 and TRBJ2-7; the D region possibly corresponds to TRBD2 (6 bases align). The specimen was peripheral blood, collected 44 weeks after starting pembrolizumab. The receptor was isolated from an adult with mismatch repair-deficient cancer. The CDR3 protein: CASSVSGSGYEQYF. The sequenced DNA is TGCGCCAGCAGCGTTAGTGGGAGCGGGTACGAGCAGTACTTC. Outside the CDR3, residues come from the reference TRBV5-1 and TRBJ2-7 proteins, so the full variable domain is: KAGVTQTPRYLIKTRGQQVTLSCSPISGHRSVSWYQQTPGQGLQFLFEYFSETQRNKGNFPGRFSGRQFSNSRSEMNVSTLELGDSALYLCASSVSGSGYEQYFGPGTRLTVT.